The sequence of this T cell receptor beta chain was determined in a study of memory CD4+ T cells and cytomegalovirus serostatus. Study background: Donors were healthy Belgian adults, fewer than ten CMV seropositive and approximately 25 seronegative.

In the authors' methods: After removing out-of-frame reads, 2 million to 2.5 million distinct TCRbeta sequences remained. Libraries were prepared by immunoSEQ multiplex PCR; TCRdb keeps only in-frame clonotypes and omits some of them. V, J and clone size are those of that table, while D and trimming were read from the DNA. The sample lists 40,000 or so clones, roughly four fifths occurring once. Single viable CD3+CD4+CD8-CD45RO+ cells were sorted as the memory CD4+ T cells. The CDR3 contains 14 residues. J was trimmed by 3 bases and V by 4 bases; bases with no gene match: 7. Germline values: CDR1 SGHKS, CDR2 YYEKEE (reference sequence). General study points: CD4+ memory repertoires contained about 40% of the roughly 160 reported CMV TCRbeta sequences.

With regard to this clone: The target antigen is unknown.

The sample taken for sequencing was memory CD4+ T cells from blood. This clonotype originated in an adult in good health and CMV-seronegative. The chain couples TRBV5-5 to TRBJ2-7; TRBD1 aligns across 7 bases. The CDR3 loop reads CASSGSRDSYEQYF. The CDR3 coding sequence is TGTGCCAGCAGCGGAAGCCGGGACAGCTACGAGCAGTACTTC.